This TCR beta chain was sequenced for a study of regulatory T cells in long-lasting Graves disease. Germline V gene lookup returns CDR1 KGHDR and CDR2 SFDVKD. The CDR3 is 14 residues long. Trimming removed 3 bases at V and 1 base at J, with 7 bases between. This clonotype was counted only a few times. Time point defined: newly diagnosed GD, antithyroid drugs for less than 3 months. From RNA extracted from PBMCs, the TCR library was made. iRepertoire HTBI primers and Arm-PCR of CDR3 regions built TCR beta libraries. TCRdb reprocessed the multiplex PCR reads with MiXCR, giving one entry per CDR3 protein. The sample has around 400,000 distinct CDR3 sequences; roughly a sixth are singletons.

The V and J genes are TRBV24-1 and TRBJ2-3; unclear D gene. The origin of this receptor is a female donor with Graves disease. This material consisted of peripheral blood mononuclear cells (PBMCs), taken at new diagnosis, from a patient treated with antithyroid drugs. The DNA for the CDR3 is TGTGCCACCAGTGATGATCGGGGCACAGATACGCAGTATTTT. Residues: CATSDDRGTDTQYF.